This is a list of T cell receptor beta chains from one sample in a study of shared clonotypes between healthy human individuals. TCRdb's table, derived via immunoSEQ multiplex PCR, lists solely in-frame clones and lacks some. This table has around 990,000 clones, approximately 80% appearing once. Sequenced: memory CD4+ T cells from PBMCs. The receptors derive from a man aged 18 to 29 in good health. Some clones in this sample may be carry-over from other donors' samples. CDR3s include the opening cysteine and the closing phenylalanine or tryptophan. Fields, in order: J gene, V gene, CDR3 protein.

J: TRBJ2-7; V: TRBV28; CDR3: CASSIRQSYEQYF
J: TRBJ1-2; V: TRBV27; CDR3: CASSLRDRGGYTF
J: TRBJ2-3; V: TRBV29-1; CDR3: CSVNWLVFPSPRSYTQYF
J: TRBJ2-1; V: TRBV5-1; CDR3: CASSWDSGPLNEQFF
J: TRBJ1-1; V: TRBV11-2; CDR3: CASSLLAVNTEAFF
J: TRBJ2-5; V: TRBV18; CDR3: CASTPASGETQYF
J: TRBJ1-3; V: TRBV7-2; CDR3: CASSLGPHSVTGNTIYF
J: TRBJ2-7; V: TRBV6-5; CDR3: CASSYRTGSVQYF
J: TRBJ1-1; V: TRBV7-2; CDR3: CASSATGVTEAFF
J: TRBJ1-1; V: TRBV11-2; CDR3: CASSLDGLMNTEAFF
J: TRBJ2-4; V: TRBV9; CDR3: CASSAGGVGGQYF
J: TRBJ1-2; V: TRBV5-6; CDR3: CASSLSNNYGYTF
J: TRBJ1-1; V: TRBV18; CDR3: CASSSSQGLLEAFF
J: TRBJ2-7; V: TRBV7-2; CDR3: CASSVLAGGSYEQYF
J: TRBJ1-5; V: TRBV7-2; CDR3: CASSFRTANQPQHF
J: TRBJ2-7; V: TRBV5-1; CDR3: CASGKLAGRPYEQYF
J: TRBJ2-4; V: TRBV5-1; CDR3: CASSLVGPGDIQYF
J: TRBJ2-7; V: TRBV19; CDR3: CASSQTGDHYEQYF
J: TRBJ2-3; V: TRBV30; CDR3: CAWSEGSGAQYF
J: TRBJ1-5; V: TRBV6-6; CDR3: CASSYSDGSNQPQHF